The subject of this entry is one TCR beta chain. The sample belongs to a study of blood T cell repertoires in COVID-19. About the research overall: Spain, Italy and the United States supplied samples that represented acute and convalescent COVID-19. Sources were T cells, B-cell-depleted T cells, or PBMCs; the material itself was cDNA or gDNA.

In the authors' workflow: Amplification from reference gene primers served as the basis for estimated nucleated cell counts. TCRdb keeps only in-frame clones here, not all; method: immunoSEQ multiplex PCR. For V, J and clone size, that table is used; D and trimming come from the DNA. The data show about 190,000 clones, less than 80% seen once. Sequencing was performed on peripheral blood. This receptor was identified in a woman between 45 and 65 years old with acute or convalescent COVID-19.

The CDR3 region has the DNA TGTGCCAGCAGTTACTCGGACGGGGGAGGATCACCCCTCCACTTT. Its protein product is CASSYSDGGGSPLHF. This chain joins TRBV6-5 and TRBJ1-6; tentative D call: TRBD1 (5 bases). Germline assignment: CDR1 MNHEY and CDR2 SVGAGI. V was pared by 0 bases and J by 10 bases, with 13 bases between. This CDR3 is built from 15 residues.